This record concerns one T cell receptor (beta chain) sequence. Its antigen is currently unknown. This record comes from a study of response to subunit inactivated influenza vaccine. General observations from the study: T cells newly recruited by each seasonal influenza vaccination are few, the authors suggested.

MiXCR, run by TCRdb on the RT-PCR reads, gives a single entry per CDR3 protein. The sample lists over 400,000 distinct CDR3 sequences; approximately 11% were seen once. This TCR was recovered from a man in his fifties or sixties who received an inactivated influenza vaccine. This material consisted of PBMCs from blood, taken 45 days after vaccination.

CDR3 nucleotide sequence: TGTGCCAGCAGTTACTCGAACTGGGCTGAGCAGTACTTC. Translating gives CASSYSNWAEQYF. This chain links TRBV6-6 with TRBJ2-7; D not resolved. CDR3 length: 13 residues. CDR1 and CDR2 from the germline V gene are MNHNY and SVGAGI (reference sequence). V was shortened by 0 bases and J by 7 bases, with 10 bases between the two germline ends.